The 9 T cell receptor beta chains below were found in one sample sequenced in a study of technical replicates of blood from several donors. Repertoires were generated with immunoSEQ multiplex PCR, while TCRdb's copy carries only in-frame clones and drops some. This table holds under 15,000 clones, approximately 80% found once. The sequenced material came from PBMCs. These receptors were obtained from a human donor in good health.

V and J are TRBV27 and TRBJ2-3; D call uncertain. The CDR3 spans 16 residues. V lost 2 bases and J 1 base, leaving 13 bases between the germline ends. Per the germline V gene, CDR1 is MNHEY and CDR2 is SMNVEV (reference sequence). CDR3 DNA sequence: TGTGCCAGCAGTTTAATCGCGTTTTCTGGCACAGATACGCAGTATTTT. Protein sequence: CASSLIAFSGTDTQYF.

This clone was seen only once. The chain combines TRBV19 with TRBJ2-4; D is undetermined. The germline V gene encodes CDR1 LNHDA and CDR2 SQIVND (reference sequence). The CDR3 is made up of 12 amino acids. V was shortened by 5 bases and J by 7 bases, with 9 bases between the two germline ends. CDR3 sequence (DNA): TGTGCCAGTAGTCAGGATCGGAACATTCAGTACTTC. It codes for CASSQDRNIQYF.

This chain connects TRBV27 to TRBJ1-3; 7 nucleotides match TRBD1. The CDR3 length is 14 residues. V trimming: 5 bases; J trimming: 4 bases; junction bases outside the gene matches: 5. From germline, CDR1 is MNHEY and CDR2 SMNVEV (reference sequence). Here the CDR3 DNA reads TGTGCCAGCAGTATGACAGGGTTCGGAAACACCATATATTTT. Protein: CASSMTGFGNTIYF.

The gene calls are TRBV20-1 and TRBJ2-5; D is undetermined. The V gene's germline CDR1 is DFQATT and CDR2 SNEGSKA (reference sequence). The CDR3 covers 11 residues. Trimming shortened V by 6 bases and J by 1 base, and 6 bases separated the two germline ends. CDR3 sequence: CSAFFQETQYF. Written as DNA, the CDR3 is TGCAGTGCCTTCTTCCAAGAGACCCAGTACTTC.

CDR3 nucleotides: TGTGCCAGCAGTTTCACGACAGGTATATTGGATGAGCAGTTCTTC. Protein: CASSFTTGILDEQFF. The chain couples TRBV6-1 to TRBJ2-1; maybe TRBD1 (6 bases). The CDR3 loop spans 15 amino acids. V gave up 5 bases and J gave up 8 bases, with 19 bases separating them. CDR1 and CDR2 (germline): MNHNS, SASEGT.

This clone showed up just once. This rearrangement joins TRBV19 to TRBJ1-5, with 9 bases that match TRBD1. The V gene end was trimmed by 5 bases and the J gene end by 0 bases; junction bases not matched to a gene: 14. There are 19 residues in the CDR3. Germline V gene sequence: CDR1 LNHDA, CDR2 SQIVND (reference sequence). The CDR3 region is CASSGPWDRAEYSNQPQHF. The DNA for the CDR3 is TGTGCCAGTAGTGGCCCCTGGGACAGGGCCGAATATAGCAATCAGCCCCAGCATTTT.

This clone was detected a few times. In DNA form, the CDR3 reads TGTGCCAGCAGCTCGCAGATTGAAGCTTTCTTT. It is translated as CASSSQIEAFF. The V and J genes are TRBV7-9 and TRBJ1-1; D is undetermined. This CDR3 region has 11 residues. Germline V gives CDR1 SEHNR, CDR2 FQNEAQ (reference sequence). V was shortened by 4 bases and J by 7 bases, with 7 bases between the two germline ends.

The gene calls are TRBV18 and TRBJ1-2; 7 bases are shared with TRBD1. Trimming took 2 bases from V and 5 from J; bases not matched to a gene: 14. Looked up from germline, CDR1 is KGHSH and CDR2 is LQKENI. The CDR3 spans 17 residues. The CDR3 sequence: CASSPVPGQNDPYGYTF. The CDR3 DNA is TGTGCCAGCTCACCAGTGCCGGGACAGAACGACCCATATGGCTACACCTTC.

This chain connects TRBV4-1 to TRBJ1-2; D unresolved. The CDR3 spans 17 residues. Germline CDR1 is MGHRA and CDR2 is YSYEKL. V lost 0 bases and J 4 bases, leaving 18 bases between the germline ends. CDR3 sequence (DNA): TGCGCCAGCAGCCAAGATAACGGCCGATGGTGGGCCTATGGCTACACCTTC. Protein product: CASSQDNGRWWAYGYTF.